The source of this T cell receptor (beta chain) is a study of blood T cell repertoires in COVID-19. Background on the study: From the United States, Italy and Spain came samples of acute and convalescent COVID-19. From T cells, B-cell-depleted T cells, or PBMCs came the material, which was cDNA or gDNA.

V trimming: 5 bases; J trimming: 2 bases; junction bases outside the gene matches: 4. The CDR3 spans 13 residues. Germline V gives CDR1 GTSNPN, CDR2 SVGIG (reference sequence). Per the original methods: Amplified reference gene primers provided the basis for estimating nucleated cell counts. Here immunoSEQ multiplex PCR was the method, and the copy in TCRdb shows in-frame clones only, minus some. V and J calls and clone size are as listed in that table; D and trimming were resolved from the DNA. The sample lists 150,000 to 200,000 clones; approximately 90% were seen once. The TCR was taken from a woman aged 25 to 45 with acute or convalescent COVID-19. The sequenced sample consisted of peripheral blood. The chain carries TRBV30 and TRBJ2-3; 7 bases are a match to TRBD2. CDR3 sequence: CAWGGTITDTQYF. For the CDR3, the DNA is TGTGCCTGGGGGGGGACTATCACAGATACGCAGTATTTT.